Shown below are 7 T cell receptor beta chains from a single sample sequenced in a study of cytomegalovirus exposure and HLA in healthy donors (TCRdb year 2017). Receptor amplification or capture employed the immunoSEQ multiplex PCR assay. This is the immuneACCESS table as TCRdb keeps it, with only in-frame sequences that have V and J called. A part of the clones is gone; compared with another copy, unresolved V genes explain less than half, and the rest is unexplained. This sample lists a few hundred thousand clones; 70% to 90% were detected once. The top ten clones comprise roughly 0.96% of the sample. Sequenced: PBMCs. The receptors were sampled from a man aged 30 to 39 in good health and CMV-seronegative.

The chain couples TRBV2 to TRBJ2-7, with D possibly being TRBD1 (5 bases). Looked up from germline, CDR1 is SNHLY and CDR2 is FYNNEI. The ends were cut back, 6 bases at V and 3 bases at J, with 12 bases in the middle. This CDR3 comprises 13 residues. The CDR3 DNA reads TGTGCCAGCAGACAGGCTTTTGTCTACGAGCAGTACTTC. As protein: CASRQAFVYEQYF.

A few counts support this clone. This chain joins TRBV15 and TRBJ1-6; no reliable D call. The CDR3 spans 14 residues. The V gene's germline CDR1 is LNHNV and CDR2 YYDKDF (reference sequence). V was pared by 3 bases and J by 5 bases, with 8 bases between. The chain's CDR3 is CATSRTGNNSPLHF. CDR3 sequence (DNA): TGTGCCACCAGCAGGACGGGGAATAATTCACCCCTCCACTTT.

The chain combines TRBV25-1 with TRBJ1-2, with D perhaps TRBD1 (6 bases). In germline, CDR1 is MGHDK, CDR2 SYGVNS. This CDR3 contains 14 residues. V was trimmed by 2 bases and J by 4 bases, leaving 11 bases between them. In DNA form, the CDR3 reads TGTGCCAGCAGTGAACCCGGACAGTTCTATGGCTACACCTTC. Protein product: CASSEPGQFYGYTF.

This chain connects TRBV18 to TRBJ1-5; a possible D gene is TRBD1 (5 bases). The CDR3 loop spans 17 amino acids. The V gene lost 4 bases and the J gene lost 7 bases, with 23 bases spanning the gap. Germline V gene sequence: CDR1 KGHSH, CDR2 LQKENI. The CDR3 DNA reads TGTGCCAGCTCACTGGGGCCTGCCGTCACCGAAGGGCAGCCCCAGCATTTT. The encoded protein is CASSLGPAVTEGQPQHF.

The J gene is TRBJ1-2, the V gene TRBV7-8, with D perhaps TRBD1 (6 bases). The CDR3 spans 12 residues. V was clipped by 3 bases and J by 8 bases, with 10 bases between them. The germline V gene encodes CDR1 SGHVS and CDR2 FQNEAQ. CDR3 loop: CASSFNRVGYTF. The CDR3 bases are TGTGCCAGCAGCTTCAACAGGGTCGGCTACACCTTC.

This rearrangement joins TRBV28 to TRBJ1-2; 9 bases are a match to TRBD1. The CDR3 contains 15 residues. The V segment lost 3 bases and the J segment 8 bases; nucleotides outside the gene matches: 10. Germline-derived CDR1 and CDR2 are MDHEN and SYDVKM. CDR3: CASSFKTGGGRGYTF. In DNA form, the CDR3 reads TGTGCCAGCAGTTTTAAGACAGGGGGAGGCAGGGGCTACACCTTC.

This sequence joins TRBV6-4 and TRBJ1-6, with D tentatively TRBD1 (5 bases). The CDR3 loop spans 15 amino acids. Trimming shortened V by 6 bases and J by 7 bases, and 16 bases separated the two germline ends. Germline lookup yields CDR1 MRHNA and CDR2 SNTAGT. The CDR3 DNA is TGTGCCAGCAGACCCCGGGGGGTTACCAATTCACCCCTCCACTTT. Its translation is CASRPRGVTNSPLHF.